The 24 T cell receptor beta chains in this list originate from one sample, sequenced in a study of shared clonotypes between healthy human individuals. Assay used: immunoSEQ multiplex PCR; TCRdb lists only in-frame clones, some missing. The repertoire holds some 2.1 million clones, with roughly 95% as singletons. Terminally differentiated effector memory CD45RA+ cells were excluded from the naive CD8 cells, which were CD45RO-negative and positively selected for CCR7. Input material: naive CD8+ T cells from PBMCs. The receptor source for this set is a man aged 18 to 29 in good health. Some clones in this sample may be carry-over from other donors' samples.

This clone was observed a handful of times. Other DNA sequences in this sample translate to the same CDR3. This chain joins TRBV7-9 and TRBJ1-1, with no clear D. The CDR3 is made up of 11 amino acids. Germline CDR1 and CDR2: SEHNR and FQNEAQ (reference sequence). V was pared by 1 base and J by 8 bases, with 5 bases between. CDR3 coding DNA: TGTGCCAGCAGCTTAGGTGGCGAAGCTTTCTTT. It encodes CASSLGGEAFF.

The chain carries TRBV28 and TRBJ2-7, with TRBD2 matching over 7 bases. The CDR3 is made up of 16 amino acids. V trimming: 5 bases; J trimming: 5 bases; junction bases outside the gene matches: 15. Germline assignment: CDR1 MDHEN and CDR2 SYDVKM. The CDR3 DNA sequence: TGTGCCAGCAGTGATTCTTCGGCGGGAGTTTGGGACGAGCAGTACTTC. Residues: CASSDSSAGVWDEQYF.

This clone is a singleton in its sample. The V gene is TRBV10-3, the J gene TRBJ2-7; 8 bases map to TRBD2. Germline V gene data show CDR1 as ENHRY and CDR2 as SYGVKD. CDR3 length equals 15 residues. Trimming took 0 bases from V and 6 from J; bases not matched to a gene: 7. CDR3 sequence reads: CAISESRAGVSEQYF. As DNA, the CDR3 is TGTGCCATCAGTGAGTCGAGAGCGGGAGTCTCCGAGCAGTACTTC.

The chain couples TRBV5-1 to TRBJ2-1; possibly TRBD1 for D (6 bases). The CDR3 extends over 14 amino acids. V was pared by 4 bases and J by 6 bases, with 14 bases between. In germline, CDR1 is SGHRS, CDR2 YFSETQ. The CDR3 loop reads CASSLGGPLNEQFF. The CDR3 coding sequence is TGCGCCAGCAGCCTAGGGGGACCCCTCAATGAGCAGTTCTTC.

The chain combines TRBV7-9 with TRBJ2-1; tentatively, D is TRBD1 or TRBD2 (5 bases each). This CDR3 has 16 residues. The germline V gene encodes CDR1 SEHNR and CDR2 FQNEAQ (reference sequence). V was pared by 3 bases and J by 9 bases, with 21 bases between. CDR3 bases: TGTGCCAGCAGCTTGGGAAGCCGGGGCGGCGTGGGTGAGCAGTTCTTC. Translation: CASSLGSRGGVGEQFF.

The J gene is TRBJ2-1, the V gene TRBV27, with no clear D. The CDR3 loop spans 16 amino acids. Trimming removed 7 bases at V and 2 bases at J, with 18 bases between. Germline V gene data show CDR1 as MNHEY and CDR2 as SMNVEV (reference sequence). In DNA form, the CDR3 reads TGTGCCAGCAAGGCGACCCTGGCTGCCACCTACAATGAGCAGTTCTTC. As protein: CASKATLAATYNEQFF.

About this clone: In the same sample, other DNA sequences code for this CDR3. The V and J genes are TRBV7-6 and TRBJ2-2; D unclear. The CDR3 sequence is 12 residues long. Germline CDR1 is SGHVS and CDR2 is FNYEAQ. The V end lost 1 base, the J end lost 6 bases, and 3 bases lay between the germline ends. CDR3 sequence reads: CASSLGAGELFF. Here the CDR3 DNA reads TGTGCCAGCAGCTTAGGGGCCGGGGAGCTGTTTTTT.

V usage is TRBV28 and J usage is TRBJ1-5; unclear D gene. The V gene's germline CDR1 is MDHEN and CDR2 SYDVKM. There are 15 residues in the CDR3. The V and J ends lost 6 bases and 0 bases respectively, with 12 bases between them. The CDR3 here is CASRSLRNSNQPQHF. The CDR3 nucleotides read TGTGCCAGCAGATCGTTAAGGAATAGCAATCAGCCCCAGCATTTT.

This rearrangement joins TRBV27 to TRBJ2-7; 7 bases map to TRBD2. V was pared by 5 bases and J by 5 bases, with 12 bases of the junction left unmatched. The CDR3 sequence is 15 residues long. Germline CDR1 MNHEY, CDR2 SMNVEV (reference sequence). Here the CDR3 reads CASSPLAVSGDEQYF. In nucleotides, the CDR3 is TGTGCCAGCAGTCCGCTAGCGGTCTCGGGGGACGAGCAGTACTTC.

The chain is built from TRBV9 and TRBJ2-2; 7 nucleotides match TRBD1. CDR3 length equals 16 residues. CDR1 and CDR2 from the germline V gene are SGDLS and YYNGEE. The V and J ends lost 3 bases and 5 bases, in that order; junction bases with no gene match: 10. The CDR3 is CASSAPTGERTGELFF. CDR3 bases: TGTGCCAGCAGCGCGCCTACAGGGGAACGAACCGGGGAGCTGTTTTTT.

V is TRBV11-2 and J is TRBJ1-1, with 8 positions matching TRBD1. CDR1 and CDR2 from the germline V gene are SGHAT and FQNNGV. This CDR3 has 15 amino acids. After removal of 0 bases from V and 6 bases from J, the junction contained 6 bases not matched to a gene. Here the CDR3 reads CASSLDGRGRSEAFF. CDR3 nucleotides: TGTGCCAGCAGCTTAGATGGCAGGGGGCGATCTGAAGCTTTCTTT.

V usage is TRBV2 and J usage is TRBJ1-5, with D perhaps TRBD1 (5 bases). This CDR3 region has 13 residues. Germline CDR1 is SNHLY and CDR2 is FYNNEI. Between the trimmed V and J ends, which lost 7 bases and 6 bases, there was a span of 13 bases. CDR3 residues: CASKVDSLQPQHF. In nucleotides, the CDR3 is TGTGCCAGCAAAGTAGACAGTCTTCAGCCCCAGCATTTT.

V is TRBV7-2 and J is TRBJ2-7; D uncertain. V gave up 2 bases and J gave up 3 bases, with 8 bases separating them. The germline V gene has CDR1 SGHTA and CDR2 FQGNSA. The CDR3 covers 13 residues. CDR3 nucleotides: TGTGCCAGCAGCTTACTACACCTCTACGAGCAGTACTTC. Translating gives CASSLLHLYEQYF.

The genes are TRBV5-6 and TRBJ2-5, with D perhaps TRBD1 (5 bases). Trimming took 7 bases from V and 0 from J, leaving 13 bases between them. CDR1 SGHDT and CDR2 YYEEEE come from the germline V gene. The CDR3 is made up of 14 amino acids. The CDR3 sequence: CASGIGQNQETQYF. CDR3 DNA: TGTGCCAGCGGAATAGGACAAAACCAAGAGACCCAGTACTTC.

The chain combines TRBV2 with TRBJ2-7, with D perhaps being TRBD1 or TRBD2 (6 bases each). The CDR3 is 15 residues long. Germline CDR1 reads SNHLY; CDR2 reads FYNNEI. Trimming stripped 8 bases from V and 4 bases from J, with 21 bases between. CDR3 in amino acids: CASRGGPGASYEQYF. The CDR3 DNA is TGTGCCAGCCGCGGCGGGCCGGGGGCATCGTACGAGCAGTACTTC.

The chain links TRBV7-2 to TRBJ2-1, with 8 bases matching TRBD2. The length of the CDR3 is 16 residues. Germline V gene sequence: CDR1 SGHTA, CDR2 FQGNSA. Germline trimming cut 5 bases from V and 5 bases from J; bases unmatched to any gene: 11. The CDR3 region has the DNA TGTGCCAGCAGCCCACGGACCCCGGGAGGGAACAATGAGCAGTTCTTC. Encoded protein: CASSPRTPGGNNEQFF.

This clone came up once. The CDR3 DNA follows: TGTGCCAGCAGTTCCCTGTATGTAAGCGTAGATACGCAGTATTTT. This translates into CASSSLYVSVDTQYF. The chain links TRBV27 to TRBJ2-3; D unresolved. This CDR3 has 15 residues. V was cut by 4 bases and J by 5 bases, with 16 bases left in between. Germline values: CDR1 MNHEY, CDR2 SMNVEV (reference sequence).

Comment on this clone: At one of its ends the junction is not consistent with the germline gene, which may arise from a read error. The genes are TRBV9 and TRBJ2-5, with 7 nucleotides matching TRBD2. Germline CDR1 is SGDLS and CDR2 is YYNGEE. CDR3 size: 16 residues. The CDR3 nucleotides are TGTGCCAGCAGCGTAAGTGGGAGGGGCAACCAGGAGACCCAGTACTTC. It specifies CASSVSGRGNQETQYF.

The chain uses TRBV12-2 and TRBJ2-7. TRBV12-2 has pseudogene status. The CDR3 has 17 amino acids. CDR3 protein: CASRARLGQFSSYEQYF. The DNA for the CDR3 is TGTGCAAGTCGAGCTAGGCTAGGGCAATTCAGCTCCTACGAGCAGTACTTC.

This clone showed up just once. V and J are TRBV5-1 and TRBJ2-5, with 9 bases matching TRBD1. After removal of 3 bases from V and 4 bases from J, the junction contained 4 bases not matched to a gene. CDR1 is SGHRS, CDR2 YFSETQ, per germline. The CDR3 contains 14 residues. The CDR3 sequence is CASSWTGVGETQYF. The DNA for the CDR3 is TGCGCCAGCAGCTGGACAGGGGTTGGAGAGACCCAGTACTTC.

The J gene is TRBJ2-7, the V gene TRBV28, with D uncertain. The CDR3 covers 13 residues. Germline values: CDR1 MDHEN, CDR2 SYDVKM. With 5 bases removed from V and 4 bases from J, the gap between germline ends came to 12 bases. CDR3 DNA: TGTGCCAGCAGTATGTTCACGGTATACGAGCAGTACTTC. It codes for CASSMFTVYEQYF.

The chain couples TRBV27 to TRBJ2-1, with 7 bases fitting TRBD1. From germline, CDR1 is MNHEY and CDR2 SMNVEV (reference sequence). The CDR3 consists of 16 residues. Unmatched junction bases numbered 15, after V lost 5 bases and J lost 8 bases. CDR3 nucleotide sequence: TGTGCCAGCAGTCATTCCGAGGGGGCTTTAACCGATGAGCAGTTCTTC. Its translation is CASSHSEGALTDEQFF.

The rearrangement joins TRBV10-3 to TRBJ2-7; 7 bases fit TRBD2. Germline CDR1 reads ENHRY; CDR2 reads SYGVKD. Trimming removed 0 bases from V and 1 base from J; junction bases left unmatched: 3. The CDR3 sequence is 15 residues long. In DNA, the CDR3 is TGTGCCATCAGTGAGTCCGGGGGGACGTCCTACGAGCAGTACTTC. It encodes CAISESGGTSYEQYF.

The rearrangement joins TRBV28 to TRBJ2-1; 8 bases map to TRBD2. V dropped 5 bases and J dropped 2; count of bases not matched to a gene: 2. The CDR3 loop spans 14 amino acids. In germline, CDR1 is MDHEN, CDR2 SYDVKM. The CDR3 coding sequence is TGTGCCAGCAGTACTAGCGGCCCCTACAATGAGCAGTTCTTC. Residues: CASSTSGPYNEQFF.